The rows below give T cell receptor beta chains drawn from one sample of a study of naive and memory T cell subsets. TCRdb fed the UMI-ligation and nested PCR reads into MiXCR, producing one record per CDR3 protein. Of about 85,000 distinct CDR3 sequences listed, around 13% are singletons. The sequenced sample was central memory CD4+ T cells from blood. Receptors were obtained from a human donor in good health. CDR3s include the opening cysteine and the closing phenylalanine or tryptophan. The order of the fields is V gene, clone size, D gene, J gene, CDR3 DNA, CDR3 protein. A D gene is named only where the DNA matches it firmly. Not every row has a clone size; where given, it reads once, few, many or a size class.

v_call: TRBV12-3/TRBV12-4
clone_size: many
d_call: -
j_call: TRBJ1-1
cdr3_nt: TGTGCCAGCAGCTTAAAAAAGAACACTGAAGCTTTCTTT
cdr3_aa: CASSLKKNTEAFF

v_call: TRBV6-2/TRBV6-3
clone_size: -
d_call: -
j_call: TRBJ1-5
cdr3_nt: TGTGCCAGCAGCACATTTCAGGGAAACCAGCCCCAGCATTTT
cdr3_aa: CASSTFQGNQPQHF

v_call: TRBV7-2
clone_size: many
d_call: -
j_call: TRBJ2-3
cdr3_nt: TGTGCCAGCAGCTGGACCACAGATACGCAGTATTTT
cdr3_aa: CASSWTTDTQYF

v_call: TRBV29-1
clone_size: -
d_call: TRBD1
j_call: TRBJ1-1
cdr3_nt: TGCAGCGTCGACAGGGGCACTGAAGCTTTCTTT
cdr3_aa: CSVDRGTEAFF

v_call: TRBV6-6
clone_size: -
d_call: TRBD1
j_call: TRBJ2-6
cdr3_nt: TGTGCCAGCAACCCCAGGGGGCTCTCTGGGGCCAACGTCCTGACTTTC
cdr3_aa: CASNPRGLSGANVLTF

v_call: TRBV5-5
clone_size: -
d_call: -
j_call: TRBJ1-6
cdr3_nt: TGTGCCAGCAGCTTGACAGGGCGACTTTTTCCCCTCCACTTT
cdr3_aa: CASSLTGRLFPLHF

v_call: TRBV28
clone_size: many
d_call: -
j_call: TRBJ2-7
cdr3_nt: TGTGCCAGCAGGGAAACAGAGTACGAGCAGTACTTC
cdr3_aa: CASRETEYEQYF

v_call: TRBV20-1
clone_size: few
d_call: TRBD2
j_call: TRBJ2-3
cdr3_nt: TGCAGTGCCGGGCTAGCGGAAGTCACAGATACGCAGTATTTT
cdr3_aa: CSAGLAEVTDTQYF

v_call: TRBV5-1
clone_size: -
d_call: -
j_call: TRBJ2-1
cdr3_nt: TGCGCCAGCAGCTTGGCGGACGGGGTCCCGCAGTTCTTC
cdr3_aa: CASSLADGVPQFF

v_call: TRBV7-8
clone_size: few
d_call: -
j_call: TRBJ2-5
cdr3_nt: TGTGCCAGCAGTTCCGGATGGAACGTTCAAGAGACCCAGTACTTC
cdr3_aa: CASSSGWNVQETQYF

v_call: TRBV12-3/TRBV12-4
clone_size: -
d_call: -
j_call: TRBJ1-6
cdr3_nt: TGTGCCAGCAGTCCCTCAGCGTTTACCCTCCACTTT
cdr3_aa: CASSPSAFTLHF

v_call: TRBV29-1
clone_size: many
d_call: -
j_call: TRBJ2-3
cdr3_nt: TGCAGCGTTGGCGTCACCACAGATACGCAGTATTTT
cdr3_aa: CSVGVTTDTQYF

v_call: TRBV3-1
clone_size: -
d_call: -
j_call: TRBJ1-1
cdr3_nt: TGTGCCAGCAGCCAGCGGACAGCCATTGAAGCTTTCTTT
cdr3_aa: CASSQRTAIEAFF

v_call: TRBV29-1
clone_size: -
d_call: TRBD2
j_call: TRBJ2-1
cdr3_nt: TGCAGCGTTGGAGGCGGGAGTGGGGACTCCTACAATGAGCAGTTCTTC
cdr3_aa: CSVGGGSGDSYNEQFF

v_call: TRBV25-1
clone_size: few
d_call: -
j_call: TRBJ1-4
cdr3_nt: TGTGCCAGCAGCTTACAGGGTCTCCCCTCAACTAATGAAAAACTGTTTTTT
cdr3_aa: CASSLQGLPSTNEKLFF

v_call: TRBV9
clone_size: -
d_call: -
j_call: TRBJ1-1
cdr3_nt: TGTGCCAGCAGCCCCCGTGGGGGGGCAGCGAACACTGAAGCTTTCTTT
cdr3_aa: CASSPRGGAANTEAFF

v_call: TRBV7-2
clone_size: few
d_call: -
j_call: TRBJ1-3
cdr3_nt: TGTGCCAGCAGTCCTAATCCTGGAAACACCATATATTTT
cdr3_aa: CASSPNPGNTIYF